A single TCR beta chain is shown here with its context. V lost 5 bases and J lost 7; bases outside the gene matches: 3. Germline V gene sequence: CDR1 SEHNR, CDR2 FQNEAQ (reference sequence). The CDR3 runs 14 residues. RNA transcripts served as the template for amplifying TCR beta CDR3 regions. Using the HTBI primer set, a first-round RT-PCR was run on the TCR CDR3. In TCRdb, the multiplex PCR reads were re-called with MiXCR into one record per CDR3 protein. There are hundreds of thousands of distinct CDR3 sequences in the sample; about 45% occur only once, and just under 8.5% lies in the top ten. This record comes from a study of T cells in Graves' hyperthyroidism and ophthalmopathy.

The TCR sequence derives from a woman aged 18-30 years with Graves' hyperthyroidism. The V gene is TRBV7-9, the J gene TRBJ1-4; 11 bases agree with TRBD1. The material sequenced was peripheral blood or thyroid tissue (not recorded which). The CDR3 is CASSKGQGGEKLFF. CDR3 coding DNA: TGTGCCAGCAGCAAGGGACAGGGGGGTGAAAAACTGTTTTTT.